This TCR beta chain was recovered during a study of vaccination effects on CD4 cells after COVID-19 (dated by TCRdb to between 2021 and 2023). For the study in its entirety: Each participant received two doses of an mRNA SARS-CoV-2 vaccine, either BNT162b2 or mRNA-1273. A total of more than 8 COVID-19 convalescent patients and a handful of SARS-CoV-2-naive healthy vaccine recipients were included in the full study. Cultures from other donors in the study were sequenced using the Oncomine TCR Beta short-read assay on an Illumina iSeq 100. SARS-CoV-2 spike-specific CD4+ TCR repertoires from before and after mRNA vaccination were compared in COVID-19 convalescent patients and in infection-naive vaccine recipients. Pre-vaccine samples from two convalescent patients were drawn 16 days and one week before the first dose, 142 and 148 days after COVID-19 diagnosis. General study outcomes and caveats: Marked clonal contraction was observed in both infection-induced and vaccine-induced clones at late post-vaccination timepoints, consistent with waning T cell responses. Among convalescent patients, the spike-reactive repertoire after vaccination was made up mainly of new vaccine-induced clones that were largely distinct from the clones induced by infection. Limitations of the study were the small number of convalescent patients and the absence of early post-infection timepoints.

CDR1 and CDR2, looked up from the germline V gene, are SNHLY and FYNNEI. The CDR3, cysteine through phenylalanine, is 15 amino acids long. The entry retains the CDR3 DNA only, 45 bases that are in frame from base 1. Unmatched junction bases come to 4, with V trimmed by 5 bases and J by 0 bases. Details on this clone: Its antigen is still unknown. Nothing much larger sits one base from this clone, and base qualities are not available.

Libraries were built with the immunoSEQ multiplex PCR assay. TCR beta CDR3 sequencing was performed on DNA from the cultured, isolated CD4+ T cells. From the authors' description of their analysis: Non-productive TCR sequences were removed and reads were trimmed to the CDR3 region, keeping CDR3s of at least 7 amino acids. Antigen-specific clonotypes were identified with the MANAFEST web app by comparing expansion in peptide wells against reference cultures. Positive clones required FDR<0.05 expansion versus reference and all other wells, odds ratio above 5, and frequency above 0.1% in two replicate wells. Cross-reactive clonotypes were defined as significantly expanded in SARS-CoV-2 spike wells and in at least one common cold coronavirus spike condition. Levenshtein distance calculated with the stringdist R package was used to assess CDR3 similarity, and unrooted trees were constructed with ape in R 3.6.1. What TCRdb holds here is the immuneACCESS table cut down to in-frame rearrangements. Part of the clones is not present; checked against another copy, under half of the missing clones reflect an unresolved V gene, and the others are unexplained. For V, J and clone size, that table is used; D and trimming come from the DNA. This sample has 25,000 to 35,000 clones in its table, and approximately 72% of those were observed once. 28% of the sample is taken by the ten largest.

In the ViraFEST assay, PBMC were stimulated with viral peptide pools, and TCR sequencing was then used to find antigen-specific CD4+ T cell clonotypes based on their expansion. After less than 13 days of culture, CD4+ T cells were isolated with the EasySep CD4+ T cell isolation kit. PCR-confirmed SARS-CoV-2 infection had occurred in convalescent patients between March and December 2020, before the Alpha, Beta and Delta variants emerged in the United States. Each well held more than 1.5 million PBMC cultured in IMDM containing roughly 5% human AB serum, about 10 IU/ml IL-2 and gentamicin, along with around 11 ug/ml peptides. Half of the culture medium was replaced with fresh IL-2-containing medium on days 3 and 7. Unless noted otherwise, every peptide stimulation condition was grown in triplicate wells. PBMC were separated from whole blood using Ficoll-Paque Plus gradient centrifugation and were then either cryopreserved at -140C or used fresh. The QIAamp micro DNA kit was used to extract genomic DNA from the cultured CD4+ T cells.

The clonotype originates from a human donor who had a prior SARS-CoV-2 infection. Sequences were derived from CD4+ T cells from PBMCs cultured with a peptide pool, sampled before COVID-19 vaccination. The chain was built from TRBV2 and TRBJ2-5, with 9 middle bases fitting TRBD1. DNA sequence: TGTGCCAGCAGTATGACAGGGGGGTACCAAGAGACCCAGTACTTC. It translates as CASSMTGGYQETQYF.